This TCR beta chain was sequenced in a study of T cells in Graves' hyperthyroidism and ophthalmopathy (dated by TCRdb to about 2019). General notes on the study: Peripheral blood was sampled at the time of initial diagnosis, prior to any treatment. An independent validation cohort of fewer than 20 hyperthyroidism patients and roughly 16 patients who later progressed to ophthalmopathy tested prospective prediction of ophthalmopathy. In about 6 Graves' hyperthyroidism patients, the study also compared T-cell repertoires from thyroid tissue with T-cell repertoires from blood. Once sampling was done, hyperthyroidism patients were given methimazole at a starting dose of 30 mg daily, whereas ophthalmopathy patients were given high-dose intravenous methylprednisolone. The 100 discovery patients were randomly split 7:3 into training and test sets. According to the paper, TCR Vbeta CDR3 sequencing was carried out on 135 peripheral blood samples, which came from 40 to 45 ophthalmopathy, about 75 hyperthyroidism and roughly 17 progressor patients. TCR V-J signatures able to tell the groups apart were searched for in a discovery cohort of 100 patients, of whom 40 to 45 had Graves' ophthalmopathy and about 60 had stable Graves' hyperthyroidism. Study-level results and caveats: Sample size was not statistically predetermined, and blinding of investigators to group allocation was not performed. In validation, progression to ophthalmopathy was predicted by the model with roughly 71% sensitivity and roughly 72% specificity, a median of about 6.8 months before onset. Ophthalmopathy was separated from stable hyperthyroidism by a 13 V-J signature model, with around 90% sensitivity and approximately 81% specificity obtained in cross-validation and 80%/75% obtained in testing. Most expanded thyroid clonotypes (frequency above 0.001) were also detected in blood, a finding suggesting that blood repertoires may reflect thyroid immune responses.

Amplification of TCR beta CDR3 regions was carried out from RNA transcripts. A first-round RT-PCR of the TCR CDR3 used the HTBI primer set with the Qiagen OneStep RT-PCR kit. Libraries were constructed in a second round of multiplex PCR, after which size selection and purification were performed. The libraries were sequenced on an Illumina HiSeq2000 using paired-end 100 bp reads. The authors processed their data as follows. Raw data were processed with SOAPnuke, discarding reads with adapters, uncalled bases, mean Phred below 15, or no exact constant-primer or identifier match. High-quality paired reads were merged with COPE v1.2.5, and unique nucleotide sequences were defined as clonotypes. MiTCR v1.1 was used to align the clonotypes against IMGT TRBV, TRBD and TRBJ reference segments. The analysis included only V-J combinations with a frequency above 0.0001, which together covered 99% to 99.2% of the repertoires. A TCS score was defined as the ratio between F50 (clonal expansion) and ExV (chaos), using BLOSUM62-based TCRdist between CDR3 peptides within each V-J. Welch's t-statistics and random forest reduced fewer than 600 V-J features to 10 to 15, which were used in a naive Bayes classifier (R e1071). Thyroid-blood repertoire similarity was quantified with the Morisita-Horn index. TCRdb applied fastp at Q25 and MiXCR to the public reads, then kept only in-frame beta chains. Duplicate CDR3 protein sequences are folded into a single record with the most common DNA and genes. TCRdb assigned the V and J calls; the authors' analysis was not used. This sample lists more than 100,000 distinct CDR3 sequences; roughly 47% were detected once. The ten top clones hold roughly 25% of the sample.

The CDR3, cysteine through phenylalanine, is 13 amino acids long. The DNA shown is the 39-base CDR3, in frame from base 1. The germline V gene provides CDR1 SQVTM and CDR2 ANQGSEA. Turning to this clonotype: Its antigen is still unknown. At one end the junction does not follow the germline gene, possibly because of a read error.

Stable Graves' hyperthyroidism was defined as the absence of progression to ophthalmopathy over 18 months of follow-up. The hyperthyroidism patients were between 18 and 65 years old and newly diagnosed, with a disease duration of less than 2 months. The study excluded patients with uncontrolled infections, other autoimmune diseases, pregnancy or lactation. Diagnoses were established on the basis of clinical symptoms, serum thyroxine and TRAb, thyroid ultrasound, and orbital computed tomography. Ficoll-Paque density gradient centrifugation was used to isolate PBMCs from 8.5 to 10 ml of fresh peripheral blood. Total RNA was extracted using Trizol reagent, and RNA quality was assessed on an Agilent 2100 Bioanalyzer.

The sequenced sample was blood. This receptor was taken from a man aged 40-49 years with Graves' hyperthyroidism. This chain joins TRBV29-1 to TRBJ2-7; tentative D gene TRBD1, with 6 bases matching. The sequenced DNA: TGCAGCGCTGAGGGGACAAAGACCTATGAGCAGTACTTC. It translates to CSAEGTKTYEQYF.